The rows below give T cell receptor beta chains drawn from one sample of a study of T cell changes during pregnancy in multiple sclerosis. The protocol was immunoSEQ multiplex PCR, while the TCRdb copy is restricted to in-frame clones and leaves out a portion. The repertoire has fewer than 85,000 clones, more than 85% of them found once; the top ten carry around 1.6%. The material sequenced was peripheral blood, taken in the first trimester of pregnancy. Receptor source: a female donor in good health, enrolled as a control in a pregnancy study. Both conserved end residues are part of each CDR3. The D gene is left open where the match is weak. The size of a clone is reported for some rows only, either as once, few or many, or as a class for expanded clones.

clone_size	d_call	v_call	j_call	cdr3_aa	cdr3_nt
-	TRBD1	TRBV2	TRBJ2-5	CASRRNTGQGGTQYF	TGTGCCAGCAGGAGGAACACGGGACAGGGGGGGACCCAGTACTTC
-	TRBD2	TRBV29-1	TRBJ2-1	CSVAGGDNEQFF	TGCAGCGTAGCGGGAGGTGACAATGAGCAGTTCTTC
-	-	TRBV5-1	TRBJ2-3	CASSILPTDTQYF	TGCGCCAGCAGCATACTTCCCACGGATACGCAGTATTTT
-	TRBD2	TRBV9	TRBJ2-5	CASSRRTSGSFTQETQYF	TGTGCCAGCAGCCGCCGGACTAGCGGGAGTTTCACCCAAGAGACCCAGTACTTC
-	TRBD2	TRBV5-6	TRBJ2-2	CASSSGGTSARVRELFF	TGTGCCAGCAGCTCGGGGGGGACTAGCGCCAGAGTAAGGGAGCTGTTTTTT
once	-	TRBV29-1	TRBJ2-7	CSVGRARINYEQYF	TGCAGCGTTGGGCGGGCCAGAATCAACTACGAGCAGTACTTC
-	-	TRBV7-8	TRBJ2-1	CASSLVGRYSSYNEQFF	TGTGCCAGCAGCTTAGTGGGGCGGTATAGCTCCTACAATGAGCAGTTCTTC
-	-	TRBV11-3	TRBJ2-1	CASSLTYGAYNEQFF	TGTGCCAGCAGCCTTACATACGGGGCCTACAATGAGCAGTTCTTC
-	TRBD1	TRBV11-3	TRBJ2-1	CASSSNEGAYNEQFF	TGTGCCAGCAGCTCCAATGAGGGGGCTTACAATGAGCAGTTCTTC
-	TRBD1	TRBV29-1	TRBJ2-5	CSVEDLETGVFGTQYF	TGCAGCGTTGAAGATCTCGAGACAGGGGTTTTCGGGACCCAGTACTTC
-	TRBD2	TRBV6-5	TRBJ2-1	CASSYRTSGAYNEQFF	TGTGCCAGCAGTTACCGTACTAGCGGTGCCTACAATGAGCAGTTCTTC
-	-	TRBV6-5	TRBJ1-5	CASSSPVESNQPQHF	TGTGCCAGCAGTTCCCCCGTTGAGAGCAATCAGCCCCAGCATTTT
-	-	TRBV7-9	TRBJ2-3	CASSPRADTQYF	TGTGCCAGCAGCCCCCGGGCAGATACGCAGTATTTT
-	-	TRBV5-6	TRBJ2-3	CASSPGITIDTQYF	TGTGCCAGCAGCCCAGGGATAACGATAGATACGCAGTATTTT
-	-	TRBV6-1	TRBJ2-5	CASSQMPSGTQYF	TGTGCCAGCAGTCAGATGCCATCGGGGACCCAGTACTTC
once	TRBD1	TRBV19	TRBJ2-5	CASSSGQGETQYF	TGTGCCAGTAGTAGTGGACAGGGGGAGACCCAGTACTTC
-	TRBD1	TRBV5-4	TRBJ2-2	CASSRTGIGGELFF	TGTGCCAGCAGCAGGACAGGGATCGGCGGGGAGCTGTTTTTT
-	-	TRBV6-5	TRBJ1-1	CASSFIVNTEAFF	TGTGCCAGCAGTTTTATTGTGAACACTGAAGCTTTCTTT
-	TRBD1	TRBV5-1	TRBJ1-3	CASSLALGTGGNTIYF	TGCGCCAGCAGCTTGGCTCTCGGGACAGGGGGAAACACCATATATTTT
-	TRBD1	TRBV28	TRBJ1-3	CASSGRDRSSGNTIYF	TGTGCCAGCAGTGGCCGGGACAGGAGCTCTGGAAACACCATATATTTT
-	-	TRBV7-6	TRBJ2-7	CASSLGLHYEQYF	TGTGCCAGCAGCCTGGGGCTCCACTACGAGCAGTACTTC
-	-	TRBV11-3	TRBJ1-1	CASSFRSGTEAFF	TGTGCCAGCAGCTTTAGGTCGGGCACTGAAGCTTTCTTT
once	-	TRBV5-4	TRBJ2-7	CASSPQGRVNHEQYF	TGTGCCAGCAGCCCTCAAGGCAGGGTAAATCACGAGCAGTACTTC
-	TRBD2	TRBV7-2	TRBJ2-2	CASSFLAGAEGELFF	TGTGCCAGCAGCTTTCTAGCGGGAGCGGAGGGGGAGCTGTTTTTT
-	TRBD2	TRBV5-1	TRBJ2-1	CASRGGLAGGNEQFF	TGCGCCAGCAGGGGCGGACTAGCGGGAGGCAATGAGCAGTTCTTC
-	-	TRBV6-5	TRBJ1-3	CASSRDGSSGNTIYF	TGTGCCAGCAGCCGAGACGGGAGCTCTGGAAACACCATATATTTT
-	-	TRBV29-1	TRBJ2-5	CSVGQTYQETQYF	TGCAGCGTTGGACAGACCTACCAAGAGACCCAGTACTTC